The clone carrying this TCR beta chain has at least ten counts. The target antigen is unknown. The sample is drawn from a study of neurological immune-mediated disorders. Study-level results: TCR-beta repertoires seemed private in all groups, with no expanded CDR3 amino acid sequences shared.

One entry per CDR3 protein, called by TCRdb with MiXCR from the 5' RACE reads. In the table there are 50,000 to 70,000 distinct CDR3 sequences, about an eighth of which are singletons. Unsorted libraries used 2 million PBMCs kept at -80 degrees C. The CDR3 is 14 amino acids. The V gene's germline CDR1 is SGHTA and CDR2 FQGNSA. V shed 11 bases, J shed 5 bases, and the junction held 13 bases outside the gene matches. The sample taken for sequencing was PBMCs. The genes are TRBV7-2 and TRBJ2-5, with 8 bases lining up with TRBD2. The source of this sequence is a woman aged 55-70 years with HTLV-1-associated myelopathy (HAM/TSP). CDR3 amino acids: CAAGTREGLETQYF. In nucleotides, the CDR3 is TGTGCCGCAGGAACTCGGGAGGGCCTTGAGACCCAGTACTTC.